This is a list of T cell receptor beta chains from one sample in a study of blood T cell repertoires in COVID-19. Using immunoSEQ multiplex PCR, the repertoire was profiled, and TCRdb retains in-frame clones only, with some absent. The table has around 120,000 clones, roughly 88% seen once; the top ten hold 6.5% to 9%. The specimen was peripheral blood. The origin of the receptors is a man aged 50 or older with acute or convalescent COVID-19. CDR3s include the opening cysteine and the closing phenylalanine or tryptophan. A D gene is named only where the DNA matches it firmly. Clone size is shown for a subset of rows, as once, few, many or a class of expanded clone.

size: -
V: TRBV27
D: TRBD1
J: TRBJ1-2
CDR3: CASRKPGGAAGYTF
DNA: TGTGCCAGCAGAAAACCAGGGGGCGCGGCTGGCTACACCTTC

size: -
V: TRBV21-1
D: -
J: TRBJ2-7
CDR3: CANEGGQGGREQYF
DNA: TGTGCCAACGAGGGGGGACAGGGTGGCCGCGAGCAGTACTTC

size: -
V: TRBV27
D: TRBD2
J: TRBJ2-7
CDR3: CASSPRWGLAAGEQYF
DNA: TGTGCCAGCAGTCCCCGGTGGGGACTAGCTGCGGGCGAGCAGTACTTC

size: once
V: TRBV5-4
D: TRBD1
J: TRBJ2-5
CDR3: CASSLARDRGLETQYF
DNA: TGTGCCAGCAGCTTGGCCCGGGACAGGGGGCTTGAGACCCAGTACTTC

size: -
V: TRBV30
D: -
J: TRBJ1-2
CDR3: CAWSERGDYGYTF
DNA: TGTGCCTGGAGTGAAAGAGGAGACTATGGCTACACCTTC

size: -
V: TRBV7-9
D: TRBD2
J: TRBJ2-7
CDR3: CASSLALAGGLSYEQYF
DNA: TGTGCCAGCAGCTTAGCGTTGGCGGGGGGCCTCTCCTACGAGCAGTACTTC

size: -
V: TRBV30
D: TRBD2
J: TRBJ2-2
CDR3: CAWSVWSGGSGELFF
DNA: TGTGCCTGGAGTGTGTGGTCGGGAGGGTCCGGGGAGCTGTTTTTT

size: -
V: TRBV12-5
D: -
J: TRBJ1-1
CDR3: CASGLAPLGSSRLNTEAFF
DNA: TGTGCTAGTGGTTTAGCCCCTCTCGGCTCTAGCAGGCTGAACACTGAAGCTTTCTTT

size: once
V: TRBV10-3
D: TRBD2
J: TRBJ2-3
CDR3: CAISPKTSGRDTDTQYF
DNA: TGTGCCATCAGCCCCAAGACTAGCGGGAGGGATACAGATACGCAGTATTTT

size: -
V: TRBV4-3
D: TRBD2
J: TRBJ2-1
CDR3: CASSQDRLAGVNEQFF
DNA: TGCGCCAGCAGCCAAGATCGACTAGCGGGAGTCAATGAGCAGTTCTTC

size: -
V: TRBV13
D: TRBD1
J: TRBJ2-5
CDR3: CASSLTATGGSETQYF
DNA: TGTGCCAGCAGCTTAACCGCTACAGGGGGCAGCGAGACCCAGTACTTC

size: -
V: TRBV2
D: -
J: TRBJ2-4
CDR3: CAITKREFTPKNIQYF
DNA: TGTGCCATCACAAAACGGGAGTTTACGCCCAAAAACATTCAGTACTTC

size: few
V: TRBV7-9
D: TRBD1
J: TRBJ2-3
CDR3: CASSPGQGASDTQYF
DNA: TGTGCCAGCAGCCCGGGACAGGGGGCATCAGATACGCAGTATTTT

size: -
V: TRBV6-5
D: TRBD2
J: TRBJ2-7
CDR3: CASAKAGSWGGEQYF
DNA: TGTGCCAGCGCTAAGGCAGGGAGTTGGGGGGGCGAGCAGTACTTC

size: -
V: TRBV7-6
D: -
J: TRBJ2-3
CDR3: CASSPLSSSTDTQYF
DNA: TGTGCCAGCAGCCCCCTCTCGAGTTCCACAGATACGCAGTATTTT

size: -
V: TRBV3-1/TRBV3-2
D: -
J: TRBJ1-3
CDR3: CASSQGRPSSGNTIYF
DNA: TGTGCCAGCAGCCAGGGCAGGCCGAGCTCTGGAAACACCATATATTTT